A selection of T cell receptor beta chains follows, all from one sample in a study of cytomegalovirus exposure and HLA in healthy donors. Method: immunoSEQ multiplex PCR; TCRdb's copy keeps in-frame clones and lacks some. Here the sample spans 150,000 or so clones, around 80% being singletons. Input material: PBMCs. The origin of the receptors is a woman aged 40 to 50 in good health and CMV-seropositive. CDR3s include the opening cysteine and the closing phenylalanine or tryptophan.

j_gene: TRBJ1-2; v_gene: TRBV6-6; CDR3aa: CASSSDRANYGYTF
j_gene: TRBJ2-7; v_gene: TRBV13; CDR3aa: CASSPPGLGSYEQYF
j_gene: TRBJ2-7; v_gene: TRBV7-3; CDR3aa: CASSFGLYEQYF
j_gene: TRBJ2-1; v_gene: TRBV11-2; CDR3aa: CASSFGQNNEQFF
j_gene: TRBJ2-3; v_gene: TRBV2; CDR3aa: CASSEFEGGTDTQYF
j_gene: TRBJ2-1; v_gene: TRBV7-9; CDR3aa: CASSKMTRDGRDNEQFF
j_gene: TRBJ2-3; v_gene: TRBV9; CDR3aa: CASSVTGTGATDTQYF
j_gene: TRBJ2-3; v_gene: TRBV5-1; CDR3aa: CASSLAGVREINTQYF
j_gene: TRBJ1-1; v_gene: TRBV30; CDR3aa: CAWSVRTDEAFF
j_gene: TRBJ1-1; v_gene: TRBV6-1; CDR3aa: CASSEVQGGTEAFF
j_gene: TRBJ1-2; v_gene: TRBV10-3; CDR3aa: CAISPSVGQGRFDGYTF
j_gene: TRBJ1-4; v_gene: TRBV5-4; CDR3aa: CASSLGGGKREKLFF
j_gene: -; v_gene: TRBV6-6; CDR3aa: CASSAGHLYEQYF
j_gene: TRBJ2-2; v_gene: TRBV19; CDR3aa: CASSMAGGPNGELFF
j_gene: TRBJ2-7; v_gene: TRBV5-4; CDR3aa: CASRIAGGPLEQYF
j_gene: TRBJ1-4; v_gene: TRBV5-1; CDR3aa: CASSLVGTGGAGSNEKLFF
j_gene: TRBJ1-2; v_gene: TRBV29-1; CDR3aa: CSTIQPNYGYTF
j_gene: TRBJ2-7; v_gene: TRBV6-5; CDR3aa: CASRQGQGSWEQYF
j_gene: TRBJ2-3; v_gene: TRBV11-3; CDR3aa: CASSPTAITDTQYF
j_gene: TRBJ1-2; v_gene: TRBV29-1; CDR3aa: CSVEDVAGGNYGYTF
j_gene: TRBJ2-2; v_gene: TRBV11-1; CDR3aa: CASSLIRTGANTGELFF
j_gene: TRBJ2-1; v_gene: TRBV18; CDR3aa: CASSEMNGEQFF
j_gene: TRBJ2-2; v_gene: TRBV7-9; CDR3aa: CASSLDAGRANTGELFF
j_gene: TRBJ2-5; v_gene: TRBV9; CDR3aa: CASSVAQGAQETQYF
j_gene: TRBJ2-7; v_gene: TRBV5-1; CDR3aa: CASSFLPDRSSYEQYF
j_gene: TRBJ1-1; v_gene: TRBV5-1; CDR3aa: CASSPRGWDTEAFF
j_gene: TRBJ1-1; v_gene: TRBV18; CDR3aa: CASSPPSKSLIPGRRQNTEAFF
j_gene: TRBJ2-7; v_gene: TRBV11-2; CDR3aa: CASSVNLAGGPGEQYF
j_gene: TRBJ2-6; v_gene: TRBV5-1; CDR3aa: CASSLGQYSGANVLTF
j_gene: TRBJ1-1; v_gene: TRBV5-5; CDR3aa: CASSGRDLWLTEAFF
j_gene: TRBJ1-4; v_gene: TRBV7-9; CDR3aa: CASSLYGAAGEKLFF
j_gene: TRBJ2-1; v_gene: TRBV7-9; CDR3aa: CASSPPGAGTSYNEQFF
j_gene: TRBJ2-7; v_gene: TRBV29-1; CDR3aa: CSVGQVTGEQYF
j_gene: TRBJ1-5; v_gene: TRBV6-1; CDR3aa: CASSMDRGRLQPQHF
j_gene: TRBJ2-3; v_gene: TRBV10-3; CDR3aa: CATRDRTITDTQYF
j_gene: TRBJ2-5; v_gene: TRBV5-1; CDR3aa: CASSQTRTQETQYF
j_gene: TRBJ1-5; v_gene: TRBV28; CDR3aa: CASTAGQGSNQPQHF
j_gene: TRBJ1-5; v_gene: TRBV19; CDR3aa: CASSIRGLGQPQHF
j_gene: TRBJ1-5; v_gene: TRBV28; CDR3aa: CASRPGTVSNQPQHF
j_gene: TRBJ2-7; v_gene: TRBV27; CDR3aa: CASSLGGVGSNEQYF
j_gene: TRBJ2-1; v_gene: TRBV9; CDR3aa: CASSSGRLNEQFF
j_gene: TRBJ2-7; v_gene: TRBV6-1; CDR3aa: CASSRTGWDEQYF
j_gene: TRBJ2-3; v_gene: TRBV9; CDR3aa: CASSPHGASTDTQYF
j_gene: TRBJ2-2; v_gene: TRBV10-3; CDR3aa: CAISGHNTGELFF
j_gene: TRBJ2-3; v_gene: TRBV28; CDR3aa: CASSVRWTDTQYF
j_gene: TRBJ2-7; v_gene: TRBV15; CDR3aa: CATSRGVQGAQSEQYF
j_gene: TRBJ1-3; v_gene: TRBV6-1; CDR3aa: CASSEARGISGNTIYF
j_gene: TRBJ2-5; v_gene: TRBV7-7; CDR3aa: CASSLLAGGGTQYF
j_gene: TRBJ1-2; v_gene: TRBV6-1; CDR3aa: CASKSGQGIGYGYTF
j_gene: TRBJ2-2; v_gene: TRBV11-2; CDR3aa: CASSLVQGTGELFF
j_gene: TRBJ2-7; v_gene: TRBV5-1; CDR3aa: CASSLRLAGGGEQYF
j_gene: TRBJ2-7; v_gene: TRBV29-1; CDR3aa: CSASASVSNHEQYF
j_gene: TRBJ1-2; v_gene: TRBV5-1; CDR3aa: CASSLAITGIGYTF